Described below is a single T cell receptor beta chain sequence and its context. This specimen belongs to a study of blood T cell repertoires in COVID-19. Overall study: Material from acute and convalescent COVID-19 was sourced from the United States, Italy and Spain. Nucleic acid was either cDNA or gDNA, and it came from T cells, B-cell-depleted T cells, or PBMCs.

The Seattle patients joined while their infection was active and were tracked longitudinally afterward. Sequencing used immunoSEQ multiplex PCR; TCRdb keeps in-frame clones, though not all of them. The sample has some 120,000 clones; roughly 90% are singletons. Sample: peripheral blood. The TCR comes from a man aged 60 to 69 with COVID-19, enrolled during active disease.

CDR3 in amino acids: CASRKTGSNYGYTF. DNA of the CDR3: TGTGCCAGCAGGAAGACAGGGTCTAACTATGGCTACACCTTC. V is TRBV6-5 and J is TRBJ1-2; 7 nucleotides agree with TRBD1. Unmatched junction bases numbered 4, after V lost 6 bases and J lost 0 bases. Per the germline V gene, CDR1 is MNHEY and CDR2 is SVGAGI. This CDR3 region has 14 residues.